This T cell receptor (beta chain) was found in a study of cytomegalovirus exposure and HLA in healthy donors (dated 2017 in TCRdb). General notes on the study: An earlier analysis of 587 of the donors reported 276 Gb of sequence data and approximately 120 million unique TCR beta sequences obtained from approximately 180 million T cells. To decide whether each TCR beta V gene segment behaved as functional or pseudogenic, an earlier analysis of approximately 620 of the donors relied on high-throughput TCR beta sequencing. Among the roughly 400 genotyped donors, around 81% belonged to the genetic ancestry cluster associated with self-reported Caucasian donors. Typing coverage differed by locus: A, B, C, DRB1 and DQB1 were typed in about 620-630 donors, DQA1 in 500 to 550, DPA1 in 600 to 610, and DPB1 in roughly 470. To predict cytomegalovirus infection status, the study combined high-throughput TCR immunosequencing, statistical association of individual TCRs with disease status, and machine learning. The study used immunosequencing to profile the T cell repertoires of several hundred subjects and linked those repertoires to cytomegalovirus serostatus. The aim of the study was to test whether cataloging public T cell receptors could identify signatures of past pathogen exposure. Rather than drawing on any new phenotypic data, the later analysis identified candidate immune exposures from TCR beta sequences and the way those sequences occurred across donors. Class I and class II HLA loci were covered by the typing at four-digit resolution. Every repertoire in the discovery cohort had been generated on one and the same sequencing platform. About 320 gigabases of sequencing data and around 87 million unique TCR sequences were included in an early release covering roughly 600 HLA-typed donors. Five DR-DQ haplotypes were handled as single units for association and clustering because linkage in the cohort was strong. In addition to the first cohort of 666 subjects, a separate validation cohort of 130 or so different subjects was used. On average, about 200,000 unique TCR beta nucleotide sequences were sequenced per donor among about 400 genotyped donors of the cohort, with roughly 20% of those sequences being non-productive. Genome-wide SNP genotypes for about 60% of the roughly 700 donors were used in a later genetic analysis, which treated that subset as a discovery cohort. In a later analysis, previously published TCR beta repertoires from about 640 donors were re-analyzed and high-resolution HLA genotyping was added so that TCR occurrence patterns could be studied. Donor age, sex, ethnicity and CMV serostatus were compiled alongside the repertoire data.

The cohort was made up of hundreds of healthy bone marrow donors. All cohort members were sampled while nominally healthy, although unrecorded immune exposures were likely present. The donor tested CMV seropositive and was one of the 289 seropositive cohort members. Every donor gave a peripheral blood sample, and the peripheral blood mononuclear cells from that sample were used for TCR beta sequencing. Genomic DNA was extracted from the blood cell samples with the Qiagen DNeasy Blood Extraction Kit. Comments on this clone: It has no known antigen specificity. No much larger clone is present one base from it, and per-base qualities are unavailable.

Libraries were built with the immunoSEQ multiplex PCR assay. A mixture of 60 forward primers for TCR Vbeta segments and 13 reverse primers for TCR Jbeta segments was used in the multiplex PCR. A multiplex PCR assay on genomic DNA amplified the CDR3 region of rearranged TCR beta genes. On the Illumina HiSeq System, the amplified TCR beta libraries were sequenced as 87-base-pair reads. On the authors' methods: In a later analysis, roughly 80 million unique TCR beta chains were counted across the 690 or so repertoires, and around 11 million of these chains were shared by at least two donors. Raw reads were error-corrected and collapsed into unique sequences with a nearest-neighbor algorithm that merged closely related sequences to remove PCR and sequencing errors. Alignment of CDR3 sequences to IMGT reference sequences was used to assign V, D and J gene segments. For a sequence to be retained, a match of at least six nucleotides to both a V gene segment and a J gene segment was required. Rearrangements were called productive when the CDR3 lacked stop codons and stayed in frame with V and J; all others were non-productive. Following IMGT convention, CDR3 was defined as the stretch from the second conserved V-encoded cysteine up to the conserved J-encoded phenylalanine. The earlier analysis of about 610 of the donors excluded sequences that lacked an unambiguous match to a single V gene segment. An earlier analysis of 500 to 700 of the donors classified V segments as functional when productive rearrangements were above 56.7% and as segregating when the standard deviation between donors was above 5%. A statistical classification framework was developed to diagnose cytomegalovirus status using the catalog of TCR beta chain sequences. In a later analysis, V and J genes were assigned by comparing TCR nucleotide sequences against IMGT/GENE-DB human TR gene sequences. A later analysis assigned CDR3 sequences and most-parsimonious VDJ recombination scenarios with the TCRdist pipeline. In a later analysis, each TCR beta chain was defined by its CDR3 amino acid sequence together with its V-gene family, and reads lacking a unique V-gene family were excluded. To address suspected cross-contamination and a sequencing artifact, a later analysis removed 550 to 750 highly shared, low-generation-probability nucleotide sequences. In a later analysis, a clonal expansion index for each public chain was calculated from normalized within-repertoire ranks of inferred template counts. A later analysis computed generation probabilities with a VDJ recombination model fitted to out-of-frame rearrangements, and checked the results against IGoR. A later analysis scored TCR-TCR, TCR-HLA and TCR-CMV co-occurrence with hypergeometric tests, applying a repertoire-size bias correction to TCR pairs. To estimate false discovery rates, a later analysis permuted the HLA or CMV assignments 20 times. In a later analysis, co-occurring TCRs were grouped using DBSCAN, and TCRdist sequence similarity was added for clustering within HLA-allele-positive subsets. Co-occurrence clustering excluded repertoires with fewer than 30,000 or more than 120,000 public chains, plus five with anomalous nucleotide sharing. TCRdb holds this immuneACCESS table with in-frame rearrangements only. Some clones are missing; in checked studies, unresolved V genes explain under half, and the rest has no known cause. V, J and clone size reflect that table, while D and trimming were determined from the DNA. The sample data list about 50,000 clones, and roughly 81% of these were observed just once. The top ten clonotypes cover 2.7% of the sample.

The paper's findings and limits, for the study overall: Because HLA typing was missing for some donors at each locus, association tests included only the typed subset. A later analysis found that TCR association rates varied across HLA loci, with DRB1 alleles showing the most associated TCRs and HLA-C alleles the fewest. Linkage disequilibrium might explain the correlated functional status among segregating V segments, but an unknown experimental factor could not be excluded. The earlier analysis of fewer than 750 of the donors excluded roughly 16 rarely observed V segments, including chromosome 9 orphons, because counts were too low. Some IMGT-functional V segments, including TRBV6-2 and TRBV6-3, could not be distinguished by the 87-base-pair reads and were therefore excluded. A later genetic analysis reported fewer N-insertions in productive TCRs among donors in an Asian-associated ancestry cluster than the roughly 640-donor mean. While some public TCRs were present in many individuals, most TCR sequences turned up only very rarely across donors. The classifier was reported to diagnose cytomegalovirus status with high specificity and sensitivity in both the original and validation cohorts. A further reported finding was that TCR beta sequences accurately predicted the HLA-A and HLA-B alleles for most subjects in the first cohort. Three of the identified cytomegalovirus-associated TCR beta chains were confirmed in vitro to be specific for cytomegalovirus antigens. V-gene and J-gene trimming of TCR beta chains was associated with a missense DCLRE1C variant in a later genetic analysis, and the association was replicated in an independent cohort. In this cohort, only TCR beta chains were sequenced, and detectable features were limited by the absence of alpha or paired-chain data. A group of highly shared sequence variants was considered likely to be a technical artifact of the sequencing pipeline. An earlier analysis of around 600 of the donors showed that most TCR beta V segments appeared in productive rearrangements either about 90% or about 30% of the time, which broadly matched IMGT annotations. According to a later analysis, parvovirus B19, influenza, CMV and Epstein-Barr virus appeared linked to several top co-occurrence clusters. It was suggested by the authors that the approach could potentially be generalized to other disease states and immunological phenotypes. Assigning TCR associations to individual alleles was difficult when HLA alleles, especially DR and DQ, strongly co-occurred. The study listed 164 TCR beta chains as associated with cytomegalovirus. At a false discovery rate of 0.05, a later analysis linked fewer than 20,000 TCR beta sequences to specific HLA alleles. A later analysis found that most CMV-associated TCR beta chains appeared HLA-restricted, with HLA associations seemingly driven largely by CMV exposure. Sequencing depth was assumed to be roughly uniform across donors in the presence/absence analyses, though that assumption may not hold. Immune exposure information for the cohort was limited to CMV serostatus. Compared with equally common non-associated chains, HLA-associated TCR beta chains in a later analysis were more clonally expanded and had lower generation probabilities.

A distance of 12 bases separates the germline ends of V and J, which lose 4 bases and 8 bases respectively. The CDR3 numbers 12 residues from cysteine through phenylalanine. Just the 36-base CDR3 DNA is kept, in frame starting at base 1. Via the germline V gene, CDR1 is SGDLS and CDR2 YYNGEE. Source material: PBMCs. The sequence was obtained from a woman between 35 and 50 years old in good health and CMV-seropositive. The chain joins TRBV9 to TRBJ1-2, with an unclear D gene assignment. In nucleotides, the sequence is TGTGCCAGCAGCACCCGGGGTAACGGCTACACCTTC. This is translated as CASSTRGNGYTF. With the rest looked up from the reference TRBV9 and TRBJ1-2 genes rather than sequenced, the full variable domain is DSGVTQTPKHLITATGQRVTLRCSPRSGDLSVYWYQQSLDQGLQFLIQYYNGEERAKGNILERFSAQQFPDLHSELNLSSLELGDSALYFCASSTRGNGYTFGSGTRLTVV.